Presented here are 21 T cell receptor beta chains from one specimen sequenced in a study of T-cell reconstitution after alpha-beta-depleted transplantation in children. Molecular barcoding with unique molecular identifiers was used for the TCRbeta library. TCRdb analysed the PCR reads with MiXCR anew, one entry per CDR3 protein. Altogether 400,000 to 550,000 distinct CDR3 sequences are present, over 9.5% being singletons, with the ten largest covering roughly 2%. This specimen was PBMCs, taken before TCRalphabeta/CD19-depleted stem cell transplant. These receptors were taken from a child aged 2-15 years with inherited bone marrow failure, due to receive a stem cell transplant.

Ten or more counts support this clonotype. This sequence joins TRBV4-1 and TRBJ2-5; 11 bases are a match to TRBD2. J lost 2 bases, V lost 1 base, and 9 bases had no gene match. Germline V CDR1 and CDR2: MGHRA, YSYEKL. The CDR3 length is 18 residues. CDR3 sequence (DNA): TGCGCCAGCAGCCAAGTAGAGTCCCTAGCGGGAGGTCAAGAGACCCAGTACTTC. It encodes CASSQVESLAGGQETQYF.

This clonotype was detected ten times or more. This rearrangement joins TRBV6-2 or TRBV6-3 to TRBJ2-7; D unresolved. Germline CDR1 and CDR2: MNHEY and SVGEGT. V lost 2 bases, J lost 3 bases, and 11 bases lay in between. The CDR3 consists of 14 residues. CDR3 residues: CASSYEDLSYEQYF. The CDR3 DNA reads TGTGCCAGCAGTTACGAAGATTTGAGCTACGAGCAGTACTTC.

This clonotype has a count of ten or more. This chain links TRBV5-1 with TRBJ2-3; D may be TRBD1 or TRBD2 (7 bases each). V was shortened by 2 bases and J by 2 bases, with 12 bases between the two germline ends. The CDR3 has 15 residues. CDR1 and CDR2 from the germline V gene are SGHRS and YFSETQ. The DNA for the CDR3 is TGCGCCAGCAGCTTCAGGGGGGGAGACACAGATACGCAGTATTTT. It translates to CASSFRGGDTDTQYF.

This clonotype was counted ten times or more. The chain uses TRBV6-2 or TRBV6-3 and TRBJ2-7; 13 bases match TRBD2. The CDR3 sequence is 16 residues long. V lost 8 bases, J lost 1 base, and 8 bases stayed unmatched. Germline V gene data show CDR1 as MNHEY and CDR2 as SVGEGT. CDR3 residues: CASSGLAGVPSYEQYF. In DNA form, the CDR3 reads TGTGCCAGCTCCGGACTAGCGGGAGTCCCGTCCTACGAGCAGTACTTC.

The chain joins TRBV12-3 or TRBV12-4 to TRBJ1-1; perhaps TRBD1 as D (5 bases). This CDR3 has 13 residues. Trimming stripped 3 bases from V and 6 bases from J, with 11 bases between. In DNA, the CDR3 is TGTGCCAGCAGTTTTGCACAGGCCGCTGAAGCTTTCTTT. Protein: CASSFAQAAEAFF.

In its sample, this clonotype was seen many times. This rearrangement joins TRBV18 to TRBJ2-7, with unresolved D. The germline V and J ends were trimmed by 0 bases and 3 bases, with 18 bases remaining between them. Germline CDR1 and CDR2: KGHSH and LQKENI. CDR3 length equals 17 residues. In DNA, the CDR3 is TGTGCCAGCTCACCACCCGAAGTACAGAGTTTACGCTACGAGCAGTACTTC. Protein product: CASSPPEVQSLRYEQYF.

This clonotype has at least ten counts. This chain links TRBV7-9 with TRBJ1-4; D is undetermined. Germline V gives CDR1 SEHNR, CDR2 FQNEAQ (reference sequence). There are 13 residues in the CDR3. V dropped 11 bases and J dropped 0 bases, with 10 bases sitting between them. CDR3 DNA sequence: TGTGCCGGCGGTTCGACAACTAATGAAAAACTGTTTTTT. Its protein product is CAGGSTTNEKLFF.

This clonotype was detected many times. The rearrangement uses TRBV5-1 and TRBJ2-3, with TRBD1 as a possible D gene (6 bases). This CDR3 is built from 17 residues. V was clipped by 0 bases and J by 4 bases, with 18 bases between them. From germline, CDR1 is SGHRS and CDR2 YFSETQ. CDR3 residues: CASSLAPGHDLPDTQYF. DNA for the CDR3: TGCGCCAGCAGCTTGGCTCCGGGACACGATCTTCCAGATACGCAGTATTTT. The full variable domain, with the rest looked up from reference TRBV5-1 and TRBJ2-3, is KAGVTQTPRYLIKTRGQQVTLSCSPISGHRSVSWYQQTPGQGLQFLFEYFSETQRNKGNFPGRFSGRQFSNSRSEMNVSTLELGDSALYLCASSLAPGHDLPDTQYFGPGTRLTVL.

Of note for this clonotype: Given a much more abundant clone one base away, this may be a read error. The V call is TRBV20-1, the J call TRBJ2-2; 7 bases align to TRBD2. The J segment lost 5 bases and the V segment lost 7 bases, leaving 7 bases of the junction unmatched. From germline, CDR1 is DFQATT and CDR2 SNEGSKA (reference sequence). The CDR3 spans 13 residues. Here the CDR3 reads CSVAGGSTGELFF. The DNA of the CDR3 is TGCAGTGTAGCGGGCGGGAGTACCGGGGAGCTGTTTTTT.

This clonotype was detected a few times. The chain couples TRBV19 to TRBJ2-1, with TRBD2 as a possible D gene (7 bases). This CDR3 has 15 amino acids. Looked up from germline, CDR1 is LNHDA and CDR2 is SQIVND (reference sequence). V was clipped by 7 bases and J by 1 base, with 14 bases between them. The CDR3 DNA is TGTGCCAGTATTAGGGGGGGCGGGTCCTACAATGAGCAGTTCTTC. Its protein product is CASIRGGGSYNEQFF.

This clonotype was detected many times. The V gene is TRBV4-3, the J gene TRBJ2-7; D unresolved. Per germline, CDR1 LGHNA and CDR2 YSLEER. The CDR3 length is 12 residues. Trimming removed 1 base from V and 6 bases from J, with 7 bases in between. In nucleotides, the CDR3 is TGCGCCAGCAGCCAAGGTCGCTCCGAGCAGTACTTC. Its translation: CASSQGRSEQYF.

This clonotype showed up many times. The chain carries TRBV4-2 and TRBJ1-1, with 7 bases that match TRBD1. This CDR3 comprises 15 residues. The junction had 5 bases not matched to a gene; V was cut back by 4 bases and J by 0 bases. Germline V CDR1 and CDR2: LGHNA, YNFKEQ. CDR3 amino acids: CASSPYRGLNTEAFF. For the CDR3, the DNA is TGTGCCAGCAGCCCGTACAGGGGCCTGAACACTGAAGCTTTCTTT.

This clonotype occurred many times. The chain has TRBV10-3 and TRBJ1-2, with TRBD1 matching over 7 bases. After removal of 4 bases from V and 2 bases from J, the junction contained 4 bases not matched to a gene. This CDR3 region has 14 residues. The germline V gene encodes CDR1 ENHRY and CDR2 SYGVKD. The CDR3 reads CAISGTGKNYGYTF. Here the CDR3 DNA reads TGTGCCATCAGTGGGACAGGAAAAAACTATGGCTACACCTTC.

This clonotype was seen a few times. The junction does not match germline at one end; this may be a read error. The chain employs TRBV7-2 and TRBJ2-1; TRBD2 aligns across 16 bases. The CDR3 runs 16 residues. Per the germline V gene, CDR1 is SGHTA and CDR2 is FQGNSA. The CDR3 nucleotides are TGTGCCAGCAGCTTTTCAAATATGGGACTAGCGGGAGGGGAGCTCTTC. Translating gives CASSFSNMGLAGGELF.

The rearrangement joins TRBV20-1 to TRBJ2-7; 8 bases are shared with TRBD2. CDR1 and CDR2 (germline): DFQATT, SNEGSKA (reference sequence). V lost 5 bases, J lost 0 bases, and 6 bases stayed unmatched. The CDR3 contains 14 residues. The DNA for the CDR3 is TGCAGTGCTGGTGAGACTAGCGTCTCCTACGAGCAGTACTTC. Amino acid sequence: CSAGETSVSYEQYF.

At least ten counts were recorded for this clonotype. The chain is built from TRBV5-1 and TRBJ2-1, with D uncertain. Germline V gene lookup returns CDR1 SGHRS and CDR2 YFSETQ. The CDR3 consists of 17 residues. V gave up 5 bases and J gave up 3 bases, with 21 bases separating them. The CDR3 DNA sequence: TGCGCCAGCAGTTCGTACATTAGCAGCCCGAGCTACAATGAGCAGTTCTTC. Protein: CASSSYISSPSYNEQFF.

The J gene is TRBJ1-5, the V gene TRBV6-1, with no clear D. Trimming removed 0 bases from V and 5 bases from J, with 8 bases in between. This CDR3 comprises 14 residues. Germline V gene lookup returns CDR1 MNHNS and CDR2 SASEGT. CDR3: CASSEATWDQPQHF. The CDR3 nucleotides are TGTGCCAGCAGTGAAGCCACCTGGGATCAGCCCCAGCATTTT.

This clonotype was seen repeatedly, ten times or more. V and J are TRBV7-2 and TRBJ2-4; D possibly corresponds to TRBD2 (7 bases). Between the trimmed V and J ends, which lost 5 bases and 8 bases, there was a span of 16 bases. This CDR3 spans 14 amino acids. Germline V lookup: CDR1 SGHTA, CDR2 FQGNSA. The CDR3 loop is CASSPRGGTHIQYF. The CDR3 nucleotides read TGTGCCAGCAGCCCCCGCGGGGGCACACACATTCAGTACTTC.

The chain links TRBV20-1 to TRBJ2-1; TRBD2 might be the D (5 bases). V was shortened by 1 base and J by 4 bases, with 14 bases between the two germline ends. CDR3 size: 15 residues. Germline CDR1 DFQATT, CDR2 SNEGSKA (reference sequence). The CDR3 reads CSARGFSAFYNEQFF. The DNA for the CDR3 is TGCAGTGCTAGAGGTTTTAGCGCCTTTTACAATGAGCAGTTCTTC.

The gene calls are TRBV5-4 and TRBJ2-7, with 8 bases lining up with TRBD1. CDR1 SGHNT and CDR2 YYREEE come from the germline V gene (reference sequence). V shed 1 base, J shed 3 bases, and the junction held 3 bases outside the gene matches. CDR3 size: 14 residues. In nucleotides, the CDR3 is TGTGCCAGCAGCTTGAGGGACAGGATCTACGAGCAGTACTTC. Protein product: CASSLRDRIYEQYF. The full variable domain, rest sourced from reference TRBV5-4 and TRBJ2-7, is ETGVTQSPTHLIKTRGQQVTLRCSSQSGHNTVSWYQQALGQGPQFIFQYYREEENGRGNFPPRFSGLQFPNYSSELNVNALELDDSALYLCASSLRDRIYEQYFGPGTRLTVT.

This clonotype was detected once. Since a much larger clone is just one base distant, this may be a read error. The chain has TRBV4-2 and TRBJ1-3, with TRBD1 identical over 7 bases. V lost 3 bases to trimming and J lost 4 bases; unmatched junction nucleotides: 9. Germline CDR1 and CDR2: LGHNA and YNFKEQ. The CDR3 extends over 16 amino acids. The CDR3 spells CASSHGQDKGGNTIYF. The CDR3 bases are TGTGCCAGCAGCCACGGACAGGACAAGGGGGGAAACACCATATATTTT.